These 16 T cell receptor beta chains share one sample of origin, sequenced in a study of monozygotic twins with inflammatory bowel disease. TCRdb re-called the 5' RACE reads; every CDR3 protein appears as one record, without DNA. In total, the table holds 110,000 to 150,000 distinct CDR3 sequences. The material sequenced was blood. All receptors derive from a human donor with ulcerative colitis or Crohn's disease, or a healthy co-twin of an affected twin (not recorded which).

The chain couples TRBV5-4 to TRBJ1-5. The germline gives CDR1 SGHNT, CDR2 YYREEE (reference sequence). The CDR3 runs 14 residues. The CDR3 protein is CASSLRPINQPQHF.

The chain uses TRBV7-8 and TRBJ1-5; TCRdb indicates TRBD1, and absent DNA this call remains unverified. CDR3 length: 14 residues. The germline CDR1 and CDR2 sequences are SGHVS and FQNEAQ. This chain's CDR3 is CASSSQGTLKPQNF.

The rearrangement links TRBV29-1 to TRBJ2-1; with no DNA, the TCRdb D assignment of TRBD2 cannot be verified. The CDR3 has 17 residues. The V gene's germline CDR1 is SQVTM and CDR2 ANQGSEA. CDR3 protein: CSVLLAERLSSYNEQFF.

The chain uses TRBV6-5 and TRBJ1-1; checking the TCRdb D call of TRBD1 is not possible without DNA. The germline gives CDR1 MNHEY, CDR2 SVGAGI. The CDR3 has 13 residues. This chain's CDR3 is CASKNQGVTEAFF.

V and J are TRBV4-3 and TRBJ2-1; TCRdb picks TRBD2, but there is no DNA to check that call. This CDR3 comprises 15 residues. The germline V gene has CDR1 LGHNA and CDR2 YSLEER. CDR3 in amino acids: CASSQETGGFNEQFF.

The J gene is TRBJ1-3, the V gene TRBV11-2. CDR3 length: 14 residues. Germline loops: CDR1 SGHAT, CDR2 FQNNGV. The CDR3 sequence is CASSSDSVGNTIYF.

The rearrangement joins TRBV9 to TRBJ1-4. Germline CDR1 reads SGDLS; CDR2 reads YYNGEE. The length of the CDR3 is 15 residues. The chain's CDR3 is CASSVEGAPNEKLFF.

This chain connects TRBV6-5 to TRBJ2-7; as DNA is missing, the TRBD1 call by TCRdb cannot be tested. CDR3 size: 15 residues. Per the germline V gene, CDR1 is MNHEY and CDR2 is SVGAGI. The CDR3 loop is CASSLDRAVSYEQYF.

The chain's CDR3 is CATSDLNSPSYTF. J is TRBJ1-2 and V is TRBV24-1. CDR3 length equals 13 residues. The germline V gene encodes CDR1 KGHDR and CDR2 SFDVKD.

This chain connects TRBV10-3 to TRBJ1-5; TCRdb's assignment of TRBD1 cannot be checked, as there is no DNA. This CDR3 region has 14 residues. CDR1 is ENHRY, CDR2 SYGVKD, per germline. This CDR3 reads CAISEQGRFQPQHF.

The rearrangement links TRBV19 to TRBJ1-2. The CDR3 has 11 residues. Germline loops: CDR1 LNHDA, CDR2 SQIVND (reference sequence). The CDR3 spells CASKTNYGYTF.

The chain joins TRBV20-1 to TRBJ1-5; the D call from TCRdb, TRBD1, cannot be confirmed without DNA. The CDR3 runs to 13 residues. Per germline, CDR1 DFQATT and CDR2 SNEGSKA (reference sequence). The CDR3 region is CSAQDRSNQPQHF.

This CDR3 reads CASSLPPGLQEQFF. This rearrangement joins TRBV5-4 to TRBJ2-1; TCRdb's D call, TRBD1, is unchecked because there is no DNA. The germline gives CDR1 SGHNT, CDR2 YYREEE (reference sequence). The CDR3 consists of 14 residues. The variable domain in full, completed from reference TRBV5-4 and TRBJ2-1, reads ETGVTQSPTHLIKTRGQQVTLRCSSQSGHNTVSWYQQALGQGPQFIFQYYREEENGRGNFPPRFSGLQFPNYSSELNVNALELDDSALYLCASSLPPGLQEQFFGPGTRLTVL.

This chain links TRBV12-3 or TRBV12-4 with TRBJ1-2. This CDR3 contains 15 residues. CDR3 region: CASKLVRGSVYGYTF.

This sequence joins TRBV29-1 and TRBJ2-5; TCRdb's D call, TRBD1, is unchecked because there is no DNA. The CDR3 sequence is 14 residues long. Germline V gene data show CDR1 as SQVTM and CDR2 as ANQGSEA. CDR3 amino acids: CSVRRAVIQETQYF.

This chain links TRBV12-3 or TRBV12-4 with TRBJ2-3; with no DNA, the TCRdb D assignment of TRBD1 cannot be verified. The CDR3 spans 15 residues. CDR3 amino acids: CASSFGQGARDTQYF.